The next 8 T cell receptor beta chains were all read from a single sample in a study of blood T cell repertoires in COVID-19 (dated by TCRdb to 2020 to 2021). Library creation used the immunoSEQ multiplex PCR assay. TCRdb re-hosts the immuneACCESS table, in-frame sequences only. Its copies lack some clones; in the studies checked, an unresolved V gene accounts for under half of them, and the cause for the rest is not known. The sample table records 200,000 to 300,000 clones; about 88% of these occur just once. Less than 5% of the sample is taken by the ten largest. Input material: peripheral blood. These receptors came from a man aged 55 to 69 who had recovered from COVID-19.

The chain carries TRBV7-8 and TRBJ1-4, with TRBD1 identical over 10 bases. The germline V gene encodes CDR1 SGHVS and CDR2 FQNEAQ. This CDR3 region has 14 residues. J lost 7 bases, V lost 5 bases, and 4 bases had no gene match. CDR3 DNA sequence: TGTGCCAGCAGCCCCCGGGACAGGGGTGAAAAACTGTTTTTT. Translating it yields CASSPRDRGEKLFF.

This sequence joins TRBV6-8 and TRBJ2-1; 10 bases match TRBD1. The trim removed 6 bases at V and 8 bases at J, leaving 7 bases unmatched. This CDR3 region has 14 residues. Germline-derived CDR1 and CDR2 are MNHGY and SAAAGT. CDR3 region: CASRLRTGGYEQFF. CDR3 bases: TGTGCCAGCAGACTCCGGACAGGGGGATATGAGCAGTTCTTC.

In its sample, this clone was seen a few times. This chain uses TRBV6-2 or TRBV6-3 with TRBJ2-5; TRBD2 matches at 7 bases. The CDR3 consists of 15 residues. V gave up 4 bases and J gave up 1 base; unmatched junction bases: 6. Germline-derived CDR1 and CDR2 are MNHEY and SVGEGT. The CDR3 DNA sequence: TGTGCCAGCAGTTCGTCGGGGGGTTCCCAAGAGACCCAGTACTTC. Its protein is CASSSSGGSQETQYF.

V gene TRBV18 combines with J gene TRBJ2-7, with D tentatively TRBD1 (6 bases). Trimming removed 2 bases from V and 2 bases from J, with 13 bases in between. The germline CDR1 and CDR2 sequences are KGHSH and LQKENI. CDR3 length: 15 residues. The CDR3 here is CASSPSAGVPYEQYF. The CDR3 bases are TGTGCCAGCTCACCAAGCGCAGGGGTGCCCTACGAGCAGTACTTC.

The CDR3 reads CASSNRETDTQYF. The CDR3 DNA sequence: TGCGCCAGCAGTAACAGGGAAACAGATACGCAGTATTTT. V usage is TRBV5-1 and J usage is TRBJ2-3, with D possibly matching TRBD1 (6 bases). The ends were cut back, 5 bases at V and 3 bases at J, with 10 bases in the middle. The CDR3 consists of 13 residues. The germline CDR1 and CDR2 sequences are SGHRS and YFSETQ. Based on the CDR3 plus reference TRBV5-1 and TRBJ2-3, the full variable domain is KAGVTQTPRYLIKTRGQQVTLSCSPISGHRSVSWYQQTPGQGLQFLFEYFSETQRNKGNFPGRFSGRQFSNSRSEMNVSTLELGDSALYLCASSNRETDTQYFGPGTRLTVL.

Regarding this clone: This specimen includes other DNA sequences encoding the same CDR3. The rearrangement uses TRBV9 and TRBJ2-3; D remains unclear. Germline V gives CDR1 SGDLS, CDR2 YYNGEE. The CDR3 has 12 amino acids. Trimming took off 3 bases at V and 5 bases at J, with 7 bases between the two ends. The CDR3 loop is CASSAGGDTQYF. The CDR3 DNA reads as TGTGCCAGCAGCGCGGGTGGAGATACGCAGTATTTT.

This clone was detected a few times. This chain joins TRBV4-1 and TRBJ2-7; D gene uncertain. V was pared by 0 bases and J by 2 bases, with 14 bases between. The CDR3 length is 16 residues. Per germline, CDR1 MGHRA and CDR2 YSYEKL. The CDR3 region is CASSQEQSAEPYEQYF. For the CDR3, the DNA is TGCGCCAGCAGCCAAGAACAGTCCGCAGAACCCTACGAGCAGTACTTC.

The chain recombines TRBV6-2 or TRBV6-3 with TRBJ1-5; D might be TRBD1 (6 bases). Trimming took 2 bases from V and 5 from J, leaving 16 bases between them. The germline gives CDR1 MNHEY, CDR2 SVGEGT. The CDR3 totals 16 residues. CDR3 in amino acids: CASSYPGQSGDQPQHF. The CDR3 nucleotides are TGTGCCAGCAGTTACCCAGGACAGTCGGGCGATCAGCCCCAGCATTTT.